This TCR beta chain was observed in a study of shared clonotypes between healthy human individuals (dated by TCRdb to 2020 to 2021). For the wider study: Three men and a couple of women, aged 18 to 49 years, made up the cohort. For each donor, CD4 naive and CD4 memory were each given three plates, CD8 naive was given two plates, and CD8 memory was given one plate. To estimate repertoire size and how much clonotype sharing occurs between individuals, the study deeply sequenced the blood TCR repertoires of five or six healthy adults. To increase sequencing depth and limit assay-specific biases, different laboratories used diverse techniques to prepare libraries and sequence TCR repertoires. Per donor, leukapheresis produced somewhere between about 0.85 and 9.5 billion PBMCs.

Donors were healthy HIV-negative adults with no recently reported acute infections or vaccinations. Every donor was a Caucasian adult residing in Nashville, Tennessee, USA. Magnetic negative selection was used to enrich CD4+ T cells, after which naive cells were positively selected on CD45RA and the negative fraction became the memory subset. Blood was collected by leukapheresis, and PBMCs were isolated by Ficoll-Histopaque density gradient centrifugation and then cryopreserved in liquid nitrogen vapor phase. Analytical flow cytometry was used to check the purity and quantity of each magnetically sorted T cell population. Genomic DNA was isolated from each sorted fraction and quantified by UV absorbance on a Nanodrop 2000c. The junction shows trimming of 6 bases on V and 1 base on J, and the gene matches do not reach 5 bases of it. The CDR3 spans 16 residues, from the cysteine through the phenylalanine. Only the CDR3 part of the read is kept: 48 bases, read in frame from the first base. CDR1 and CDR2 (PRHDT, FYEKMQ) derive from the germline V gene (reference sequence).

For this clone: There is no known antigen for this receptor. No per-base quality is available; no much larger clone lies one base away.

TCR CDR3 regions were amplified from genomic DNA by multiplex PCR using the deep immunoSEQ assay. For each cell subset, the extracted genomic DNA was distributed evenly across all wells of several immunoSEQ 96-well plates, and each plate served as one replicate. For sorted subsets, each replicate PCR was loaded with about 200 ng genomic DNA, equivalent to 25,000 to 35,000 T cell genomes. The purified libraries were quantified using a Qubit 3.0 fluorometer, sized with a Bioanalyzer 2100, and then quantified again using the KAPA Library Quantification kit. Every immunoSEQ 96-well plate was sequenced on a separate single-read 150-cycle Illumina NextSeq 550 flow cell. The published analysis was carried out like this. Because only junctional sequences without quality scores were contained in the immunoSEQ output, filtering matching that applied to full-length reads could not be performed. To assign V/J genes and CDR3, sequences were annotated against IMGT germline references using PyIR, a Python wrapper for IgBLAST v1.9. Reads with weak V/J assignments (E-value above 1e-6), missing CDR3, stop codons, out-of-frame junctions, or ambiguous translated residues were removed. V3J clonotypes were defined as sequences sharing an identical inferred V gene, J gene, and CDR3 amino acid sequence. To compute the percentage overlap between repertoires, the number of shared unique clonotypes was divided by the size of the smaller repertoire. Richness of each repertoire was evaluated using RTK rarefaction, the Chao1 estimator, and Recon v2.1 estimates of unobserved clonotypes. For all TCRbeta clonotypes obtained by the gDNA method from a handful of donors, generation probabilities were computed with OLGA. TCRdb carries this immuneACCESS record with in-frame sequences only. Its versions omit some clonotypes, under half of them owing to an unresolved V gene in the studies checked, with the rest unexplained. V, J and clone size are those of that table, while D and trimming were read from the DNA. This sample comprises about 680,000 clones, around four fifths of them detected only once. The ten largest clones represent around 1.8% of the sample.

The investigation overall reported the following: Across several donors, 5% to 6% of naive CD4, roughly 3.5% of naive CD8, about 2.3% of memory CD4, and approximately 0.42% of memory CD8 clonotypes were shared. The genetic and exposure-history diversity represented was limited by the small number of donors. Rarefaction of sorted-subset datasets indicated incomplete sequencing despite the large sequencing depth. Sampling was restricted to blood, and TCR repertoires in tissues likely differ from the TCR repertoires found in blood. Pairwise subsampling indicated that sequencing depth was expected to affect the degree of clonotype sharing among donors. Compared with non-shared clonotypes, clonotypes shared by all four sorted-subset donors had higher generation probabilities. Naive subsets generally had larger estimated clonotype richness than memory subsets did.

This TCR was sampled from a woman in her twenties or thirties in good health. Sequenced material: memory CD4+ T cells sorted from blood. The cell subset or site label corresponds to: CD45RA-negative fraction. This receptor chain uses TRBV13 and TRBJ2-3, and 12 junction bases match TRBD2. The DNA sequence is given as TGTGCCAGCAGACCTCTAGCGGGAGGGCGCACAGATACGCAGTATTTT. Protein translation: CASRPLAGGRTDTQYF.